This TCR beta chain is from a study of blood T cell repertoires in COVID-19. Per the authors' pipeline: Amplified reference gene primers provided the basis for estimating nucleated cell counts. Sequenced by immunoSEQ multiplex PCR; TCRdb stores in-frame clones only, minus some. The V and J calls and clone size come from that table; D and trimming were worked out from the DNA. Counted here are 260,000 or so clones, roughly 87% occurring once; the ten biggest clones make up 2% to 3%. Germline-derived CDR1 and CDR2 are SGHVS and FQNEAQ. The CDR3 runs to 13 residues. Trimming took off 1 base at V and 6 bases at J, with 9 bases between the two ends.

The specimen sequenced was PBMCs or T cells enriched from blood (not recorded which). This chain joins TRBV7-8 and TRBJ1-2; D gene unclear. This TCR was recovered from a woman aged 30 to 39 with acute COVID-19. Written as DNA, the CDR3 is TGTGCCAGCAGCTTAGGCGTCAGGCATGGCTACACCTTC. Its protein is CASSLGVRHGYTF.